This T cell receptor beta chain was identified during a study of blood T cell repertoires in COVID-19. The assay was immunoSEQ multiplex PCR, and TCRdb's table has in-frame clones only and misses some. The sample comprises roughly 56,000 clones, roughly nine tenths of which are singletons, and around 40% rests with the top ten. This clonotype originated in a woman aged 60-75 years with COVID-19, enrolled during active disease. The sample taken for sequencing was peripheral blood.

Here the CDR3 reads CASSQELSTRASYGYTF. CDR3 DNA sequence: TGCGCCAGCAGCCAAGAATTATCGACCAGGGCGAGCTATGGCTACACCTTC. This chain uses TRBV4-3 with TRBJ1-2; tentative D call: TRBD1 (5 bases). Trimming left V 0 bases short and J 4 bases short, with 18 bases between. Germline V CDR1 and CDR2: LGHNA, YSLEER. The CDR3 runs to 17 residues.